The clone carrying this T cell receptor beta chain has just one count. Its matching antigen is unknown. The sample belongs to a study of shared clonotypes between healthy human individuals. Germline V CDR1 and CDR2: SEHNR, FQNEAQ (reference sequence). This CDR3 is 15 amino acids long. V gave up 5 bases and J gave up 4 bases; unmatched junction bases: 8. Overall study findings and caveats: Donors were few, which limited the genetic and exposure-history diversity represented. Larger estimated richness was generally seen in naive subsets than in memory subsets.

Replicate sorted-subset PCRs were loaded with around 200 ng DNA, 25,000 to 30,000 T cell genomes. Assay: immunoSEQ multiplex PCR; the TCRdb copy retains only in-frame clones and omits some. The sample yields roughly 1 million clones, 65% to 80% seen once. The sequence was obtained from a man younger than 35 in good health. V gene TRBV7-9 combines with J gene TRBJ2-3; 8 positions match TRBD2. Sample: memory CD4+ T cells sorted from blood. The subset denotes: CD45RA-negative fraction. The CDR3: CASSPGGSGADTQYF. The CDR3 region has the DNA TGTGCCAGCAGCCCCGGGGGTAGCGGGGCAGATACGCAGTATTTT.